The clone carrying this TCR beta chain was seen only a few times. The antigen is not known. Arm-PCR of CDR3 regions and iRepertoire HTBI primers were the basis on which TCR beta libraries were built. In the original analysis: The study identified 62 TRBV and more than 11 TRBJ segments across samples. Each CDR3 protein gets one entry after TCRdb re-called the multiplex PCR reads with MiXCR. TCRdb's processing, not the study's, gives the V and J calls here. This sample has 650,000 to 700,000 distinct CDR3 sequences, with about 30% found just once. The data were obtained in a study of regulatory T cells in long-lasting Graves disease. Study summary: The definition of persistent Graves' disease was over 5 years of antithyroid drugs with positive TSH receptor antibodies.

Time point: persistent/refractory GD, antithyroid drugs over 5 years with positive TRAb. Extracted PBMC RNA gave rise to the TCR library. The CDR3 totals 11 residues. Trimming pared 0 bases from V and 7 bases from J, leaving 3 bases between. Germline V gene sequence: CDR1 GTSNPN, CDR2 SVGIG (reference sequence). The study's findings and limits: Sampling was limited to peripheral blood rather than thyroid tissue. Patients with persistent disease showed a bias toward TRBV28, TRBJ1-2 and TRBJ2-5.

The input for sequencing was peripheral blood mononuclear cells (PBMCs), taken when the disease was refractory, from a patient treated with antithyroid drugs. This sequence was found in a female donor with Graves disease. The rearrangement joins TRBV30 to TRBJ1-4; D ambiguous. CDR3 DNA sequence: TGTGCCTGGAGTGTACTTGAAAAACTGTTTTTT. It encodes CAWSVLEKLFF.